This passage covers 5 T cell receptor beta chains from one sample sequenced in a study of T cell responses to AZD1222 COVID-19 vaccine. The table came from immunoSEQ multiplex PCR; TCRdb's copy has only in-frame clones and leaves some out. The sample lists fewer than 150,000 clones, 90% to 95% occurring once. This specimen consisted of peripheral blood, obtained on day 0 of AZD1222 vaccination. Every receptor here comes from an adult in good health.

The rearrangement links TRBV29-1 to TRBJ2-2, with D perhaps given as TRBD1 or TRBD2 (5 bases each). Looked up from germline, CDR1 is SQVTM and CDR2 is ANQGSEA. This CDR3 comprises 11 residues. V lost 6 bases to trimming and J lost 8 bases, with 10 bases between them. The CDR3 sequence: CSVGVGGELFF. Written as DNA, the CDR3 is TGCAGCGTGGGGGTAGGAGGGGAGCTGTTTTTT.

The chain employs TRBV24-1 and TRBJ2-1; 10 nucleotides match TRBD2. CDR3 length equals 16 residues. Per the germline V gene, CDR1 is KGHDR and CDR2 is SFDVKD. V lost 4 bases, J lost 5 bases, and 7 bases stayed unmatched. CDR3 sequence reads: CATSDPSGRADNEQFF. The CDR3 nucleotides are TGTGCCACCAGTGACCCCAGCGGGAGGGCCGACAATGAGCAGTTCTTC.

This clone has a single count. The chain links TRBV28 to TRBJ1-4; unclear D gene. With 8 bases removed from V and 3 bases from J, the gap between germline ends came to 13 bases. The CDR3 extends over 14 amino acids. Germline CDR1 is MDHEN and CDR2 is SYDVKM. CDR3 nucleotide sequence: TGTGCCAGCGGTGGACGGTCTTCTAATGAAAAACTGTTTTTT. Protein: CASGGRSSNEKLFF.

This clone came up once. The CDR3, as DNA: TGCGCCAGCAGTGAGGGGGAAACCTACAATGAGCAGTTCTTC. It translates to CASSEGETYNEQFF. V gene TRBV10-1 combines with J gene TRBJ2-1; D not certain. This CDR3 spans 14 amino acids. Germline V gene data show CDR1 as WNHNN and CDR2 as SYGVQD (reference sequence). V was shortened by 2 bases and J by 2 bases, with 7 bases between the two germline ends.

CDR3 residues: CATKRTSGTDTQYF. CDR3 coding DNA: TGTGCCACCAAGCGGACTAGCGGGACAGATACGCAGTATTTT. This chain connects TRBV19 to TRBJ2-3, with 11 bases identical to TRBD2. The CDR3 spans 14 residues. Germline V gene sequence: CDR1 LNHDA, CDR2 SQIVND (reference sequence). J was trimmed by 3 bases and V by 10 bases; bases with no gene match: 6.